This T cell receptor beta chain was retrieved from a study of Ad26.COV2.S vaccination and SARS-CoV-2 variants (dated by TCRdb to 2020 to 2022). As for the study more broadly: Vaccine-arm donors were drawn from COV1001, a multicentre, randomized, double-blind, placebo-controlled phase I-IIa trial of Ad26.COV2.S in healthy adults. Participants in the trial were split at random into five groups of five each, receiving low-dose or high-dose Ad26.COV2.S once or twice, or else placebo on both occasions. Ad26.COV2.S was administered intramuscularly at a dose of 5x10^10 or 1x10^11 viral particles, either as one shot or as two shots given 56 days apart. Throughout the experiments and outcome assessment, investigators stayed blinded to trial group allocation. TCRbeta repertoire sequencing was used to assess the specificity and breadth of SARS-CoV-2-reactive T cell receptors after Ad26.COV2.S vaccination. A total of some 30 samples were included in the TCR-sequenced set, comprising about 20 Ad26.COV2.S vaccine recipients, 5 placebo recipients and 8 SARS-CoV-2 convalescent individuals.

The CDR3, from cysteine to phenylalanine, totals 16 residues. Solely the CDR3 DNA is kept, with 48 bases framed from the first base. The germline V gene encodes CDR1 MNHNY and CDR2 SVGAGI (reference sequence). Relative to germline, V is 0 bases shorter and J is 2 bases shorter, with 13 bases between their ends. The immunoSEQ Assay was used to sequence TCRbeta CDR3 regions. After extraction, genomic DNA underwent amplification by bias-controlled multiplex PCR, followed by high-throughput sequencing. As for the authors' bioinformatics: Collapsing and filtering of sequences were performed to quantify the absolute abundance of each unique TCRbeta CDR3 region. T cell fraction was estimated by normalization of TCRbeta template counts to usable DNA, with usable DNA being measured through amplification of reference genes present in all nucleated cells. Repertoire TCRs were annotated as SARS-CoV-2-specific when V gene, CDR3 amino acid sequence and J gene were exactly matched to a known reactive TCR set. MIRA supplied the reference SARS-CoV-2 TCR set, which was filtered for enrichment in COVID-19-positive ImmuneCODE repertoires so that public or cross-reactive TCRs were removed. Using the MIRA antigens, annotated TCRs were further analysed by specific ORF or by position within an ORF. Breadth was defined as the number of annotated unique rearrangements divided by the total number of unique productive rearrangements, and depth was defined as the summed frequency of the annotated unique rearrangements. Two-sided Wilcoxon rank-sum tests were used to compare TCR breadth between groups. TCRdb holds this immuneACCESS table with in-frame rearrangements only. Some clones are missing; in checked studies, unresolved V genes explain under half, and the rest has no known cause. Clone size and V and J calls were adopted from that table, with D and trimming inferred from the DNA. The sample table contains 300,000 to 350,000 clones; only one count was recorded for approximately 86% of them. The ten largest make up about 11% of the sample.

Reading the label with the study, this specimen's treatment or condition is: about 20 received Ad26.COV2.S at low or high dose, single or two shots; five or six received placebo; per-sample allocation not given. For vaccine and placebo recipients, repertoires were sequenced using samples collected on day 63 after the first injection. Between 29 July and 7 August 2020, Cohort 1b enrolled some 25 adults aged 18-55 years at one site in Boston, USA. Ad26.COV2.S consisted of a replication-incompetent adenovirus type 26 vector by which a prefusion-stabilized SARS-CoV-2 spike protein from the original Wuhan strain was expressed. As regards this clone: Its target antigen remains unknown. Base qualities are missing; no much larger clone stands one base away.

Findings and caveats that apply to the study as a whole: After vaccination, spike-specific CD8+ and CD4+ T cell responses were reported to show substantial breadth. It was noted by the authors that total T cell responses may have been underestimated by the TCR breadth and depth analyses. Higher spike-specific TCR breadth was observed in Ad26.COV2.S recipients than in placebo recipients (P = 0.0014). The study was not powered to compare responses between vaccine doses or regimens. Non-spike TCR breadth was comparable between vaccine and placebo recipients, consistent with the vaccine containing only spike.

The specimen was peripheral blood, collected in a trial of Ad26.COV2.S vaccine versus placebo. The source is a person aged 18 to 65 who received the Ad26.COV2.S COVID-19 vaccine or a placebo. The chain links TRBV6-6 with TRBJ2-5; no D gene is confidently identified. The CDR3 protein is CASSYSLIAEQETQYF. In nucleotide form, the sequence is TGTGCCAGCAGTTACTCTTTGATTGCGGAACAAGAGACCCAGTACTTC.